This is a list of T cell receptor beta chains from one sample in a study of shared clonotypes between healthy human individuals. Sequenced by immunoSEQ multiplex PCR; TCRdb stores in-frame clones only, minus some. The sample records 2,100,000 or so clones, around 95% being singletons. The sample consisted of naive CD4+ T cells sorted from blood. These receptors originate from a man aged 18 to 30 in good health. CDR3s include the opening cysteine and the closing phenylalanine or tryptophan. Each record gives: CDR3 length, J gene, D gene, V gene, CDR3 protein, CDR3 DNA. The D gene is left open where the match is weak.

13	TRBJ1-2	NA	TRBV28	CASNPGPPYGYTF	TGTGCCAGCAATCCCGGACCCCCTTATGGCTACACCTTC
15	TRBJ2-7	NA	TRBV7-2	CASSLVTTSSYEQYF	TGTGCCAGCAGCTTAGTAACTACCAGCTCCTACGAGCAGTACTTC
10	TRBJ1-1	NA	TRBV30	CAWSGVEAFF	TGTGCCTGGAGTGGGGTAGAAGCTTTCTTT
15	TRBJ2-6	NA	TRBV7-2	CASSRDNSGANVLTF	TGTGCCAGCAGCCGTGACAACTCTGGGGCCAACGTCCTGACTTTC
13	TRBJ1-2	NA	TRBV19	CASSRQEKSGYTF	TGTGCCAGTAGTAGACAGGAGAAGAGTGGCTACACCTTC
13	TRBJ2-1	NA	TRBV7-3	CASSSPSYNEQFF	TGTGCCAGCAGCTCCCCCTCCTACAATGAGCAGTTCTTC
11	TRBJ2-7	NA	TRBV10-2	CASSPYYEQYF	TGCGCCAGCTCACCTTACTACGAGCAGTACTTC
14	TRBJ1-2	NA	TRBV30	CAWTRSANYYGYTF	TGTGCCTGGACCCGGTCCGCCAACTACTATGGCTACACCTTC
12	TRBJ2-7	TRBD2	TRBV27	CASPGGGYEQYF	TGTGCCAGCCCGGGGGGGGGCTACGAGCAGTACTTC
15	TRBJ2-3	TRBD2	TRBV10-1	CASSVFQSAGGPVYF	TGCGCCAGCAGTGTGTTTCAGTCAGCGGGAGGGCCGGTTTATTTT
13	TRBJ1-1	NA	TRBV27	CASSEERNTEAFF	TGTGCCAGCAGTGAAGAAAGGAACACTGAAGCTTTCTTT